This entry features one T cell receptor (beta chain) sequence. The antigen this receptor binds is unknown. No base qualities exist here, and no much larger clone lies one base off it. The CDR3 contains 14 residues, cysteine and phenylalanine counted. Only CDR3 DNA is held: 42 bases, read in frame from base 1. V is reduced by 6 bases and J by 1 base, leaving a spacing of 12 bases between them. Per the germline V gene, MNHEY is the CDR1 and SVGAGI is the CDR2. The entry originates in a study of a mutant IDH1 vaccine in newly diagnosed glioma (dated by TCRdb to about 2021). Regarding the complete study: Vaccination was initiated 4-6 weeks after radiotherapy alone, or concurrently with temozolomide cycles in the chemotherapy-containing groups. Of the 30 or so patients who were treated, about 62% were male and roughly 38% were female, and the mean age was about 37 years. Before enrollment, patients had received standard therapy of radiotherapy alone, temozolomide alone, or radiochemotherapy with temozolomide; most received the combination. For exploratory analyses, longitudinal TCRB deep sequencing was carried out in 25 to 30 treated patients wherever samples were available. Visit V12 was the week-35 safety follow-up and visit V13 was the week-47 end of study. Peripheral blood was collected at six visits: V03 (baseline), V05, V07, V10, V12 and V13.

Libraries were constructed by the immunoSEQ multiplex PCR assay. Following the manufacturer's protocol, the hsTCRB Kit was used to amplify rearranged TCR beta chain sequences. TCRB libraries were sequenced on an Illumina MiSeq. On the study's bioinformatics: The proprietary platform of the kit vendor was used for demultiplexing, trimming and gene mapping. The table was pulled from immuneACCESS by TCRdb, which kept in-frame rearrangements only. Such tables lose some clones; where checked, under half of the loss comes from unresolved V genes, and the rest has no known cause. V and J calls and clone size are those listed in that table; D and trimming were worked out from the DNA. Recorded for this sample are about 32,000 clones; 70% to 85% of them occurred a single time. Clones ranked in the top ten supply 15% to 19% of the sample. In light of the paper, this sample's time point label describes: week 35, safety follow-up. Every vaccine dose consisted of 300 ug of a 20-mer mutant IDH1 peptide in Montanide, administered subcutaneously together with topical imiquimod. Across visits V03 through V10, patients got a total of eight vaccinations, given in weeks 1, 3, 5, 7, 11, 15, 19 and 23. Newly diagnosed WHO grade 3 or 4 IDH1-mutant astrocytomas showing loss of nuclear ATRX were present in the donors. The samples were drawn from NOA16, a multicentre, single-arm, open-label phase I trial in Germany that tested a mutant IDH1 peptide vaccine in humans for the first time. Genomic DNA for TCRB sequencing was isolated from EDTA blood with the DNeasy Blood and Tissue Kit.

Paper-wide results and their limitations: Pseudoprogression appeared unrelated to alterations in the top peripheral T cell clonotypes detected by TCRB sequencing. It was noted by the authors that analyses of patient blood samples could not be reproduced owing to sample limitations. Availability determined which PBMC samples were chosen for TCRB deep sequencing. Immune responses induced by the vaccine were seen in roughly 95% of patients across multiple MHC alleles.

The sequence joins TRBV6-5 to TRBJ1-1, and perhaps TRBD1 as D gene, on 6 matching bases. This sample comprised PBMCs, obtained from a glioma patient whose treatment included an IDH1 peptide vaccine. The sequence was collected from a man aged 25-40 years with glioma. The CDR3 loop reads CASSPGHWNTEAFF. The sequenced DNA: TGTGCCAGCAGCCCGGGACACTGGAACACTGAAGCTTTCTTT.